The 20 T cell receptor beta chains given below trace back to one sample, sequenced in a study of T cell responses to AZD1222 COVID-19 vaccine. TCRdb keeps only in-frame clones here, not all; method: immunoSEQ multiplex PCR. Counted here are about 94,000 clones, approximately 81% occurring once; the ten biggest clones make up 4.5%. Specimen: peripheral blood, collected 28 days after the second AZD1222 dose. These receptors all come from an adult who received the AZD1222 COVID-19 vaccine.

The V gene is TRBV20-1, the J gene TRBJ2-5; no clear D gene. Germline V CDR1 and CDR2: DFQATT, SNEGSKA (reference sequence). V was trimmed by 7 bases and J by 5 bases, leaving 11 bases between them. The CDR3 extends over 11 amino acids. CDR3 coding DNA: TGCAGTGTCACGAACCGGGAGACCCAGTACTTC. Protein sequence: CSVTNRETQYF.

The CDR3 DNA follows: TGTGCCAGCAGCTTGGTTAGCGGGAGTATCACACCGTACTTC. Translation: CASSLVSGSITPYF. The chain employs TRBV5-6 and TRBJ2-7; TRBD2 agrees at 9 bases. Germline values: CDR1 SGHDT, CDR2 YYEEEE. V dropped 0 bases and J dropped 12; count of bases not matched to a gene: 10. CDR3 size: 14 residues.

CDR3 nucleotide sequence: TGTGCCAGCAGCGTAGCCAGCGATTACACTGAAGCTTTCTTT. Amino acid sequence: CASSVASDYTEAFF. The J gene is TRBJ1-1, the V gene TRBV9; no clear D. CDR1 and CDR2 (germline): SGDLS, YYNGEE. The CDR3 runs 14 residues. The V end was cut by 0 bases, the J end by 3 bases, with 9 bases between.

Points on this clone: Relative to the germline gene, one junction end is altered; a read error may explain this. This chain joins TRBV7-9 and TRBJ2-4, with 14 bases fitting TRBD2. Germline-derived CDR1 and CDR2 are SEHNR and FQNEAQ (reference sequence). This CDR3 contains 19 residues. CDR3 coding DNA: TGTGCCAGCAGCCCGACTAGCGGGGGGGTTGAAGGAGCCAAAAACATTCAGTATTTC. As protein: CASSPTSGGVEGAKNIQYF.

CDR3 amino acids: CASSLDRVSTYEQYF. CDR3 nucleotides: TGTGCCAGCAGCTTAGATCGGGTTTCGACCTACGAGCAGTACTTC. This chain uses TRBV11-2 with TRBJ2-7; D remains ambiguous. V gave up 0 bases and J gave up 2 bases, with 11 bases separating them. Germline lookup yields CDR1 SGHAT and CDR2 FQNNGV. The CDR3 spans 15 residues.

The rearrangement uses TRBV3-1 (or the pseudogene TRBV3-2) and TRBJ1-6; D uncertain. V was trimmed by 3 bases and J by 13 bases, leaving 16 bases between them. CDR1 and CDR2 (germline): LGHDT, YNNKEL (reference sequence). This CDR3 spans 14 amino acids. CDR3 sequence reads: CASSQGTQRWPLHF. CDR3 sequence (DNA): TGTGCCAGCAGCCAGGGTACCCAAAGGTGGCCCCTCCACTTT.

The CDR3 DNA follows: TGTGCCAGTAGTATCGACAGGGCGAACACTGAAGCTTTCTTT. Translation gives CASSIDRANTEAFF. The chain carries TRBV19 and TRBJ1-1; TRBD1 agrees at 7 bases. Germline loops: CDR1 LNHDA, CDR2 SQIVND (reference sequence). V was clipped by 3 bases and J by 1 base; unmatched bases: 2. This CDR3 is built from 14 residues.

J is TRBJ2-3 and V is TRBV2, with 9 bases lining up with TRBD2. CDR3 size: 16 residues. The V gene end was trimmed by 8 bases and the J gene end by 0 bases; junction bases not matched to a gene: 9. CDR1 is SNHLY, CDR2 FYNNEI, per germline. CDR3 sequence: CASSLGGGASTDTQYF. The CDR3 DNA reads TGTGCCAGCTCACTCGGCGGGGGGGCTAGCACAGATACGCAGTATTTT.

This clone is categorized as medium-sized (0.01 to 0.1%). The chain recombines TRBV9 with TRBJ2-7; tentative D call: TRBD2 (5 bases). V lost 3 bases and J 5 bases, leaving 12 bases between the germline ends. From germline, CDR1 is SGDLS and CDR2 YYNGEE. The CDR3 spans 13 residues. Here the CDR3 DNA reads TGTGCCAGCAGCGAAATCTCCGGGGACGAGCAGTACTTC. It yields the protein CASSEISGDEQYF. The full variable domain, in which reference TRBV9 and TRBJ2-7 provide the parts outside the CDR3, is DSGVTQTPKHLITATGQRVTLRCSPRSGDLSVYWYQQSLDQGLQFLIQYYNGEERAKGNILERFSAQQFPDLHSELNLSSLELGDSALYFCASSEISGDEQYFGPGTRLTVT.

This chain uses TRBV7-3 with TRBJ2-1; 10 positions match TRBD2. V was pared by 4 bases and J by 2 bases, with 2 bases of the junction left unmatched. CDR1 and CDR2 (germline): SGHTA, FQGTGA. The CDR3 loop spans 15 amino acids. CDR3 sequence (DNA): TGTGCCAGCAGCTCGAGCGGGGGGGCCTACAATGAGCAGTTCTTC. This encodes CASSSSGGAYNEQFF.

This sequence joins TRBV5-5 and TRBJ1-1; 9 bases are shared with TRBD1. Germline V gene lookup returns CDR1 SGHKS and CDR2 YYEKEE (reference sequence). V trimming: 3 bases; J trimming: 7 bases; junction bases outside the gene matches: 7. CDR3 length: 14 residues. CDR3 region: CASSSRDRDGEAFF. In nucleotides, the CDR3 is TGTGCCAGCAGCTCCCGGGACAGGGACGGTGAAGCTTTCTTT.

V gene TRBV5-1 combines with J gene TRBJ2-7; TRBD2 agrees at 8 bases. The CDR3 is made up of 14 amino acids. V lost 1 base and J lost 5; bases outside the gene matches: 5. CDR1 and CDR2 from the germline V gene are SGHRS and YFSETQ. The CDR3: CASSLTSGNNEQYF. The CDR3 nucleotides are TGCGCCAGCAGCTTGACTAGCGGTAACAACGAGCAGTACTTC.

CDR3 protein: CASSGSGGSSYNEQFF. The CDR3 DNA reads as TGTGCCAGCAGTGGAAGCGGGGGGAGCTCCTACAATGAGCAGTTCTTC. The rearrangement uses TRBV2 and TRBJ2-1, with TRBD2 matching 9 bases. V lost 4 bases and J lost 0; bases outside the gene matches: 4. This CDR3 comprises 16 residues. CDR1 and CDR2 from the germline V gene are SNHLY and FYNNEI.

The chain couples TRBV6-4 to TRBJ2-1, with 12 bases identical to TRBD2. Unmatched junction bases numbered 0, after V lost 0 bases and J lost 6 bases. The CDR3 sequence is 15 residues long. Germline lookup yields CDR1 MRHNA and CDR2 SNTAGT. The chain's CDR3 is CASSDSTSGSNEQFF. The CDR3 bases are TGTGCCAGCAGTGACTCGACTAGCGGGAGCAATGAGCAGTTCTTC.

As regards this clone: A junction end diverges from the germline sequence, so it may reflect a read error. CDR3 protein: CASSLVQSSRYEQYF. The CDR3 DNA reads TGTGCCAGCAGCTTGGTGCAGTCATCTAGGTACGAACAGTACTTC. This sequence joins TRBV5-6 and TRBJ2-7; D remains ambiguous. Germline V gene lookup returns CDR1 SGHDT and CDR2 YYEEEE. This CDR3 comprises 15 residues.

The V gene is TRBV19, the J gene TRBJ2-2; the match to TRBD2 covers 9 bases. Germline assignment: CDR1 LNHDA and CDR2 SQIVND (reference sequence). The length of the CDR3 is 14 residues. J was trimmed by 7 bases and V by 8 bases; bases with no gene match: 8. The CDR3: CASQSSGGIGELFF. The CDR3 DNA reads as TGTGCCAGTCAGAGTAGCGGGGGAATCGGGGAGCTGTTTTTT.

The gene calls are TRBV15 and TRBJ2-5; D is possibly TRBD1 (6 bases). V dropped 4 bases and J dropped 7 bases, with 16 bases sitting between them. CDR1 LNHNV and CDR2 YYDKDF come from the germline V gene (reference sequence). There are 14 residues in the CDR3. The CDR3 here is CATSTQGLQGTQYF. The CDR3 region has the DNA TGTGCCACCAGCACGCAGGGGCTCCAGGGGACCCAGTACTTC.

The CDR3 region is CASSQVRGAGGTQYF. The CDR3 coding sequence is TGTGCCAGCAGCCAAGTAAGGGGAGCGGGAGGCACCCAGTACTTC. V is TRBV3-1 (or the pseudogene TRBV3-2) and J is TRBJ2-5, with 9 bases lining up with TRBD2. Germline CDR1 is LGHDT and CDR2 is YNNKEL (reference sequence). The CDR3 spans 15 residues. Germline trimming cut 1 base from V and 8 bases from J; bases unmatched to any gene: 8.

About this clone: A read error may account for a junction end that differs from germline. CDR3 protein: CASSLEHRDPPDF. As DNA, the CDR3 is TGTGCCAGCAGCTTGGAGCATAGGGACCCACCGGACTTC. This rearrangement joins TRBV5-6 to TRBJ2-7; either TRBD1 or TRBD2 may supply D (5 bases each). Germline V gene data show CDR1 as SGHDT and CDR2 as YYEEEE. The CDR3 loop spans 13 amino acids. The full variable domain, its missing parts supplied by reference TRBV5-6 and TRBJ2-7, is DAGVTQSPTHLIKTRGQQVTLRCSPKSGHDTVSWYQQALGQGPQFIFQYYEEEERQRGNFPDRFSGHQFPNYSSELNVNALLLGDSALYLCASSLEHRDPPDFGPGTRLTVT.

This clone was observed a few times. This chain links TRBV3-1 (or the pseudogene TRBV3-2) with TRBJ2-2; D may correspond to TRBD1 or TRBD2 (6 bases each). The CDR3 contains 15 residues. The germline V and J ends were trimmed by 4 bases and 4 bases, with 13 bases remaining between them. From germline, CDR1 is LGHDT and CDR2 YNNKEL (reference sequence). The chain's CDR3 is CASSLSQGGTGELFF. The CDR3 bases are TGTGCCAGCAGCCTGTCACAGGGAGGCACCGGGGAGCTGTTTTTT.